This T cell receptor beta chain was captured by sequencing in a study of blood T cell repertoires in COVID-19. The overall study: Sites across the United States, Italy and Spain contributed samples from acute and convalescent COVID-19. In each case, the material was cDNA or gDNA derived from T cells, B-cell-depleted T cells, or PBMCs.

Methods used by the authors: Amplified reference gene primers provided the basis for estimating nucleated cell counts. Sequencing used immunoSEQ multiplex PCR; TCRdb keeps in-frame clones, though not all of them. V, J and clone size were drawn from that table, and D and trimming were deduced from the DNA. The sample holds 200,000 to 250,000 clones, about 88% seen once. This sequence was found in a man aged 50-60 years with COVID-19, enrolled during active disease. Sample: peripheral blood.

The CDR3 nucleotides are TGTGCCAGCAGCGTAGCAGGATATAATTCACCCCTCCACTTT. It specifies CASSVAGYNSPLHF. V usage is TRBV9 and J usage is TRBJ1-6; no clear D. Germline V gene data show CDR1 as SGDLS and CDR2 as YYNGEE. The CDR3 covers 14 residues. Trimming stripped 0 bases from V and 4 bases from J, with 5 bases between.